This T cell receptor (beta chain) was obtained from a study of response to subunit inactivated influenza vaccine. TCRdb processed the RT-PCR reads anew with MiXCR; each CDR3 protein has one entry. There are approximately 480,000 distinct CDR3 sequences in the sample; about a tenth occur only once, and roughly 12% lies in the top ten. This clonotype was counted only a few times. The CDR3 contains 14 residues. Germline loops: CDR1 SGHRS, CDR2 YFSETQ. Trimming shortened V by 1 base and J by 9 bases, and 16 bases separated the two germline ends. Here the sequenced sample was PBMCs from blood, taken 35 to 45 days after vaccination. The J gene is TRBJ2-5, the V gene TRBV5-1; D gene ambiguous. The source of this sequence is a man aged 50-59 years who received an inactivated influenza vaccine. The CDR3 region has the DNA TGCGCCAGCAGCTTGTTGGGTACAAGAGTGTCCCAGTACTTC. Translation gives CASSLLGTRVSQYF.